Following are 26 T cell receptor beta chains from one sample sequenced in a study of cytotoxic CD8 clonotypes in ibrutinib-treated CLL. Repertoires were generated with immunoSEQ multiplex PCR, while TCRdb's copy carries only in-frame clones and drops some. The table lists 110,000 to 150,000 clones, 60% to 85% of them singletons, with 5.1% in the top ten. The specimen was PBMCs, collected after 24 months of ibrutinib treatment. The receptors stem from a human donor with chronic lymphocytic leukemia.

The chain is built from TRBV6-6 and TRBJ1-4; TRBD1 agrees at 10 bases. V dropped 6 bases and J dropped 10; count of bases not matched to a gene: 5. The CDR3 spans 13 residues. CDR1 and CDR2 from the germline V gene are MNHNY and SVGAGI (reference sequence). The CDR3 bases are TGTGCCAGCAGACAGGGGGACAGGGGAAAACTGTTTTTT. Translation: CASRQGDRGKLFF.

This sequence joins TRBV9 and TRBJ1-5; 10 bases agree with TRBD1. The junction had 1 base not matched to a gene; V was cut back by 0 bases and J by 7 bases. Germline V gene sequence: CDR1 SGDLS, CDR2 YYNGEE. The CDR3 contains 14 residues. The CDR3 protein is CASSVGTGGQPQHF. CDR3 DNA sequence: TGTGCCAGCAGCGTAGGGACAGGGGGGCAGCCCCAGCATTTT.

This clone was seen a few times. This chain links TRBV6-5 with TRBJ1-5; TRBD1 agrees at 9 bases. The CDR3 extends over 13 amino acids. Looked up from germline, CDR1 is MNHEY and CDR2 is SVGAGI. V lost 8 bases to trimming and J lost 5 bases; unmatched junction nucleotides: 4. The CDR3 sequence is CASYGQGHQPQHF. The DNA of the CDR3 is TGTGCCAGCTATGGACAGGGGCATCAGCCCCAGCATTTT.

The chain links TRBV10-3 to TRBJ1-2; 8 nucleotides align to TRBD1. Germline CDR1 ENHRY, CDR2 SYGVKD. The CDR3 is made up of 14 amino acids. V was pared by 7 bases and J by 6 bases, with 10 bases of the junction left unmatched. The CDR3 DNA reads TGTGCCATCACTGCCGGGACAGGCTCCCATGGCTACACCTTC. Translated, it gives CAITAGTGSHGYTF.

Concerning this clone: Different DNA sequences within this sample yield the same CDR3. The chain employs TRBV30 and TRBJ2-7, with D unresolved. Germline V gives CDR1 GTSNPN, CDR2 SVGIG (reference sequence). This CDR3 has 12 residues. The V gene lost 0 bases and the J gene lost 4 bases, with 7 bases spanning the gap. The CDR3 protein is CAWSVVGYEQYF. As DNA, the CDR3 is TGTGCCTGGAGTGTAGTCGGTTACGAGCAGTACTTC.

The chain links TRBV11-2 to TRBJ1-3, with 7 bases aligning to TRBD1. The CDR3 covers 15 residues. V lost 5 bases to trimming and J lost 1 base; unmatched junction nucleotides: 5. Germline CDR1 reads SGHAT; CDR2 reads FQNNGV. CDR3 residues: CASSKRQGSGNTIYF. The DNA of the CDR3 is TGTGCCAGCAGCAAGAGACAGGGTTCTGGAAACACCATATATTTT.

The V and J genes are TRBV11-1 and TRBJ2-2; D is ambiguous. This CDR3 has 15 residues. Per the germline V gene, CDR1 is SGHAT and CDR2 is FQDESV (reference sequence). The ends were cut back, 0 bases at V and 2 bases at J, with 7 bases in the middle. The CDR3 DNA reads TGTGCCAGCAGCTTAGCCCCCCCAAACACCGGGGAGCTGTTTTTT. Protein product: CASSLAPPNTGELFF. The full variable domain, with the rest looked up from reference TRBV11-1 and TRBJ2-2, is EAEVAQSPRYKITEKSQAVAFWCDPISGHATLYWYRQILGQGPELLVQFQDESVVDDSQLPKDRFSAERLKGVDSTLKIQPAELGDSAMYLCASSLAPPNTGELFFGEGSRLTVL.

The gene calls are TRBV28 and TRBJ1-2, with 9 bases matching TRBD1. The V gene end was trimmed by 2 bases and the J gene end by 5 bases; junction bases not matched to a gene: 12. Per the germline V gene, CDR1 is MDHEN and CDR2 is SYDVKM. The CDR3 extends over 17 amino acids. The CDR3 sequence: CASSLGLGQGSEYGYTF. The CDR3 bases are TGTGCCAGCAGTTTAGGTCTGGGACAGGGATCGGAATATGGCTACACCTTC.

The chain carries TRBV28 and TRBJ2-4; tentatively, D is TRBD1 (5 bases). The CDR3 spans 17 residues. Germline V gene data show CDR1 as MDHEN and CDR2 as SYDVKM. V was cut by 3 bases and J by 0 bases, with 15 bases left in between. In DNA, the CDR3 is TGTGCCAGCAGTTTTGTCCAGGGAATCCTAGCCAAAAACATTCAGTACTTC. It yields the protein CASSFVQGILAKNIQYF.

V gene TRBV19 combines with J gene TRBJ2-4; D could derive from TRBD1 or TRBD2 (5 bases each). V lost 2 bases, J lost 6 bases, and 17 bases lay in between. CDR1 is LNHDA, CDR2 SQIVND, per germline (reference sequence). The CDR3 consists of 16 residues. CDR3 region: CASSISGTPYGNIQYF. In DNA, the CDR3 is TGTGCCAGTAGTATATCCGGGACCCCGTATGGAAACATTCAGTACTTC.

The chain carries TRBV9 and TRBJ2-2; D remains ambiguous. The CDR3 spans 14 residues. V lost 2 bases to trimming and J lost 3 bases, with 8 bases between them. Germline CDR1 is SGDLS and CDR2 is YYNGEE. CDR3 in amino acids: CASSVGPDTGELFF. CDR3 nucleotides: TGTGCCAGCAGCGTCGGACCCGACACCGGGGAGCTGTTTTTT.

DNA for the CDR3: TGTGCCAGCAGCTTTGCCGGGGCACAGGGGGCCAACGTCCTGACTTTC. Translating gives CASSFAGAQGANVLTF. V usage is TRBV7-2 and J usage is TRBJ2-6; perhaps D is TRBD1 or TRBD2 (5 bases each). CDR3 length: 16 residues. CDR1 is SGHTA and CDR2 is FQGNSA in the germline V gene. Between the trimmed V and J ends, which lost 3 bases and 4 bases, there was a span of 13 bases.

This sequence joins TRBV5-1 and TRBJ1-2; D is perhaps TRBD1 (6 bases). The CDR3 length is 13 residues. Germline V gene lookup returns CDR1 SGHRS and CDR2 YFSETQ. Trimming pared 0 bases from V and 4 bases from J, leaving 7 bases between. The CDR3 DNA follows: TGCGCCAGCAGCTTGGGCAGGGGCTATGGCTACACCTTC. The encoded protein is CASSLGRGYGYTF.

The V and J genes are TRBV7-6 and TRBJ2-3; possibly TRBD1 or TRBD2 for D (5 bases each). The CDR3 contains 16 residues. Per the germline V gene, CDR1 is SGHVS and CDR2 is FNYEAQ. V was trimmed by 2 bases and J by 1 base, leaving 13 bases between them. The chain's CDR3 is CASSLSPGRGTDTQYF. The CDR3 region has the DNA TGTGCCAGCAGCTTATCCCCAGGGAGAGGCACAGATACGCAGTATTTT. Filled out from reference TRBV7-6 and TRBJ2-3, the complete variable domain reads GAGVSQSPRYKVTKRGQDVALRCDPISGHVSLYWYRQALGQGPEFLTYFNYEAQQDKSGLPNDRFSAERPEGSISTLTIQRTEQRDSAMYRCASSLSPGRGTDTQYFGPGTRLTVL.

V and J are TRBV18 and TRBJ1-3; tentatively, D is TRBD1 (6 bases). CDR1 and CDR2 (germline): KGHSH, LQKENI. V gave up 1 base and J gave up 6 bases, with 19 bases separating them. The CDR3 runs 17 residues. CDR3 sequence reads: CASSPLGGQRVPNTIYF. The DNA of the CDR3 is TGTGCCAGCTCACCACTGGGCGGACAGCGGGTACCAAACACCATATATTTT. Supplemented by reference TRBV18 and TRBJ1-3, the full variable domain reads NAGVMQNPRHLVRRRGQEARLRCSPMKGHSHVYWYRQLPEEGLKFMVYLQKENIIDESGMPKERFSAEFPKEGPSILRIQQVVRGDSAAYFCASSPLGGQRVPNTIYFGEGSWLTVV.

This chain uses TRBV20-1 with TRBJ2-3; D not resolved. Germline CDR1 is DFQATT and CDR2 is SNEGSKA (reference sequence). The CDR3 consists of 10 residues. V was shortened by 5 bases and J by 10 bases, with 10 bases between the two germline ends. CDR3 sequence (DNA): TGCAGTGCTCGTCTAGGTGCGCAGTATTTT. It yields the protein CSARLGAQYF.

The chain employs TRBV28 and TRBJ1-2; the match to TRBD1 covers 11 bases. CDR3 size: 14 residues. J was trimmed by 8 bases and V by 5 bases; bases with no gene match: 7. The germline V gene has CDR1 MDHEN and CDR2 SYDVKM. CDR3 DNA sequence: TGTGCCAGCAGTCCAGGACAGGGGGCGCCGGGCTACACCTTC. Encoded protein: CASSPGQGAPGYTF.

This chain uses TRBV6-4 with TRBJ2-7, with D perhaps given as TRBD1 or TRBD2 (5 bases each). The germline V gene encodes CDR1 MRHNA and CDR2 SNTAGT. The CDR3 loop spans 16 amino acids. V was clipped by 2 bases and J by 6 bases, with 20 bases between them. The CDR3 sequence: CASSDTTPGPCGEQYF. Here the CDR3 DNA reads TGTGCCAGCAGTGACACCACCCCGGGGCCCTGCGGCGAGCAGTACTTC.

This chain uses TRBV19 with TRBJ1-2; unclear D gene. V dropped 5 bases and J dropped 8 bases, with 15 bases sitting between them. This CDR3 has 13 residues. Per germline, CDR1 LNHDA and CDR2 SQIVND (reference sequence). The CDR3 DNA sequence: TGTGCCAGTAGTCTTGGGCCCCCCAGAGGCTACACCTTC. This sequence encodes CASSLGPPRGYTF.

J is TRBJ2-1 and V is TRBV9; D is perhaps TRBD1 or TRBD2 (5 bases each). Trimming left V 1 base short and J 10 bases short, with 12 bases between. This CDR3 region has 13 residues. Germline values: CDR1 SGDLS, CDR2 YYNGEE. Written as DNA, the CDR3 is TGTGCCAGCAGCGTAACAGGCCCGGGGGAGCAGTTCTTC. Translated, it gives CASSVTGPGEQFF.

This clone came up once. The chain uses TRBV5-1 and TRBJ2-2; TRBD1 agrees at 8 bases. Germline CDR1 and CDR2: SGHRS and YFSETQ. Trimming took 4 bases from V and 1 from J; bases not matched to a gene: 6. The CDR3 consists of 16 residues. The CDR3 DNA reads TGCGCCAGCAGCCCCCGGGGGACAGGGAACACCGGGGAGCTGTTTTTT. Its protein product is CASSPRGTGNTGELFF.

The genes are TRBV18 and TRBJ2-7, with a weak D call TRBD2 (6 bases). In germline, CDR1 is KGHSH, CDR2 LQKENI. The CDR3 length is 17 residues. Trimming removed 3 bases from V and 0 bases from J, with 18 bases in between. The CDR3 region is CASSPGLSRGTSYEQYF. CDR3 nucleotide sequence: TGTGCCAGCTCACCGGGGCTCAGCCGGGGGACCTCCTACGAGCAGTACTTC.

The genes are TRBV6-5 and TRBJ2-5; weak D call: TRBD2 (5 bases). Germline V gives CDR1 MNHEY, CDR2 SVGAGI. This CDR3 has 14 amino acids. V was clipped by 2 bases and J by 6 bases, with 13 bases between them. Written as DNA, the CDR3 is TGTGCCAGCAGTTACGCAATGCGGGCTAAGACCCAGTACTTC. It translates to CASSYAMRAKTQYF.

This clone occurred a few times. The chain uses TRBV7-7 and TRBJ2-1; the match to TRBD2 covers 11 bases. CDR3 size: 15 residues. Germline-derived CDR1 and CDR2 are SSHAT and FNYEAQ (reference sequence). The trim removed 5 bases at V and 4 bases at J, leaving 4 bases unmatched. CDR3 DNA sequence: TGTGCCAGCAGCCCCGGGACTAGCGGATACAATGAGCAGTTCTTC. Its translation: CASSPGTSGYNEQFF.

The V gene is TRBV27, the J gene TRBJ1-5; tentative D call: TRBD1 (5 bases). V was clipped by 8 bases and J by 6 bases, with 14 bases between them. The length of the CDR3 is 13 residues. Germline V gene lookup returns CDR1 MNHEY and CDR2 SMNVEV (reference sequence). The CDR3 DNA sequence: TGTGCCAGCCGATTGACACAGGCTCAGCCCCAGCATTTT. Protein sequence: CASRLTQAQPQHF.

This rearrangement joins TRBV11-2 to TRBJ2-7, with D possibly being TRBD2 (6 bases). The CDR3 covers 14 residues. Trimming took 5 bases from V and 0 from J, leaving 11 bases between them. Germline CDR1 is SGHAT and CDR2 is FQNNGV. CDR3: CASSEGLTSYEQYF. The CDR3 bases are TGTGCCAGCAGCGAGGGACTGACCTCCTACGAGCAGTACTTC.